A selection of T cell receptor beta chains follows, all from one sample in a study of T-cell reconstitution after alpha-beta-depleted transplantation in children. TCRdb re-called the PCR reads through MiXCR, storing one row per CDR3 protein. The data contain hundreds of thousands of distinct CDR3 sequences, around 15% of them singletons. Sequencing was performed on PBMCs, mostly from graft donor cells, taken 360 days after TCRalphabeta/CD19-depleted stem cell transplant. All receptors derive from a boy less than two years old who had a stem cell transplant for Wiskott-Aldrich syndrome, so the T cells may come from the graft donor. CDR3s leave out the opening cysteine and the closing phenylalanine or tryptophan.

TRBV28 ASSLQALDGEQY
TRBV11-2 ASSLVAPGTRSVTEQY
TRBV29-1 SVELAGTDTQY
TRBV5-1 ASSSDLGGYNEQF
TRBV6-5 ASSYFRTNTEAF
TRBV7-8 ASSLRDRGETQY
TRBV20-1 SAPDRVSTEAF
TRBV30 AWGHPGKAKETQY
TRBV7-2 ASSFGIRGQETQY
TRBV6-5 ASSLLQGSNQPQH
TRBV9 ASSVRGGGSAGEQF
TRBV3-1 ASSQAGQGALKQY
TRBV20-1 SAAGTGTSSSQETQY
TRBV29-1 SVDGQGGGSYEQY
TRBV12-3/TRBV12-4 ASSLTLHTQY
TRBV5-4 ASSTRLAGASYEQY
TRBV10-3 AISEFGASAYYEQY
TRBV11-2 ASSLVVGAYEQY
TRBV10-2 ASSGTGGVRTQY
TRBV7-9 ASSPMQLAKNIQY
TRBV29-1 SVRGANTGELF
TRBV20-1 SAAWTLQETQH
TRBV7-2 ASSFGLAGMETQY
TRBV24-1 ATSAWPSEETQY
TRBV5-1 ASSALTGTLTDTQY
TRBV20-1 SARDRDRFYEQY
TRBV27 ASGTLRETQY